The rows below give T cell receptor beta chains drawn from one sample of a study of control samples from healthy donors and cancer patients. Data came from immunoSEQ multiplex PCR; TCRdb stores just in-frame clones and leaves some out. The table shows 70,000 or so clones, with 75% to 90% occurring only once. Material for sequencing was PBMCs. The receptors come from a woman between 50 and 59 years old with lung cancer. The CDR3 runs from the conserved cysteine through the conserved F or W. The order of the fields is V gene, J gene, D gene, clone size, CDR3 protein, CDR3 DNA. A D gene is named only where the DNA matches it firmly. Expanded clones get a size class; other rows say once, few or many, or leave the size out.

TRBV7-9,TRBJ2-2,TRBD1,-,CASSPSRDRDGTGELFF,TGTGCCAGCAGCCCTTCCCGGGACAGGGACGGCACCGGGGAGCTGTTTTTT
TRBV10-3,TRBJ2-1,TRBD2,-,CAISSPGLAGGNEQFF,TGTGCCATCAGTTCCCCGGGACTAGCGGGGGGCAATGAGCAGTTCTTC
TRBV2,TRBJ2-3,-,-,CAGTVGGTQYF,TGTGCCGGAACGGTGGGGGGTACGCAGTATTTT
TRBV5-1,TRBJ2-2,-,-,CASSLEQGGTGELFF,TGCGCCAGCAGCTTGGAACAGGGAGGAACCGGGGAGCTGTTTTTT
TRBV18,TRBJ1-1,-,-,CASSLGGEGWTEAFF,TGTGCCAGCTCACTAGGGGGAGAAGGATGGACTGAAGCTTTCTTT
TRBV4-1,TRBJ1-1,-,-,CASSQDSQGKTEAFF,TGCGCCAGCAGCCAAGATTCACAGGGAAAAACTGAAGCTTTCTTT
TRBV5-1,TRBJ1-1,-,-,CASSFAGMNTEAFF,TGCGCCAGCAGCTTCGCAGGGATGAACACTGAAGCTTTCTTT
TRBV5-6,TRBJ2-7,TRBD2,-,CASSQGGEQYF,TGTGCCAGCAGCCAGGGAGGGGAGCAGTACTTC
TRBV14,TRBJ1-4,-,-,CASSQAGAANEKLFF,TGTGCCAGCAGCCAAGCCGGGGCGGCTAATGAAAAACTGTTTTTT
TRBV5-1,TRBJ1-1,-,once,CASSPWGPNMNTEAFF,TGCGCCAGCAGCCCTTGGGGGCCGAATATGAACACTGAAGCTTTCTTT
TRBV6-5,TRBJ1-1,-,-,CASSYGDRNTEAFF,TGTGCCAGCAGTTACGGGGATCGAAACACTGAAGCTTTCTTT